These 18 T cell receptor beta chains were sequenced from one sample in a study of CD8 T cells in ankylosing spondylitis (TCRdb year 2017). The library was made by 5' RACE. The sequencer was an Illumina HiSeq 2500. The public reads were reanalyzed by TCRdb: fastp trimming at Q25, MiXCR alignment, in-frame beta chains only. Every CDR3 protein is listed once, alongside the most common genes and DNA of its rows. Present in this sample are hundreds of thousands of distinct CDR3 sequences, around 25% of which were seen just once. Approximately 6.6% of the sample rests with the top ten. Sequenced sample: blood, either unsorted or a sorted T cell fraction (not recorded which). The source is a male donor with ankylosing spondylitis or in good health (not recorded which).

In the case of this clonotype: A much larger clone lies a single base off, so this may be a read error. This rearrangement joins TRBV20-1 to TRBJ1-2; perhaps TRBD1 as D (6 bases). The CDR3 has 13 amino acids. Germline-derived CDR1 and CDR2 are DFQATT and SNEGSKA (reference sequence). The chain's CDR3 is CNVMKGVDYGYTF. In DNA, the CDR3 is TGCAATGTAATGAAGGGGGTTGACTATGGCTACACCTTC.

The chain couples TRBV2 to TRBJ2-5, with 7 nucleotides matching TRBD2. Germline assignment: CDR1 SNHLY and CDR2 FYNNEI. V lost 2 bases and J lost 2; bases outside the gene matches: 5. This CDR3 spans 15 amino acids. As DNA, the CDR3 is TGTGCCAGCAGTGAACGGCGGGGGTTGCAAGAGACCCAGTACTTC. Translation: CASSERRGLQETQYF.

There are many counts of this clonotype. The chain couples TRBV12-3 or TRBV12-4 to TRBJ1-5; 7 bases map to TRBD1. There are 14 residues in the CDR3. The V and J ends lost 7 bases and 4 bases, in that order; junction bases with no gene match: 7. The CDR3 coding sequence is TGTGCCAGCAAACCTGGGACAGCTAATCAGCCCCAGCATTTT. It codes for CASKPGTANQPQHF.

In this sample, this clonotype turned up many times. The chain recombines TRBV5-1 with TRBJ2-7; the D is unclear. Germline V gene lookup returns CDR1 SGHRS and CDR2 YFSETQ. V gave up 0 bases and J gave up 2 bases, with 6 bases separating them. This CDR3 has 13 residues. The CDR3 reads CASSLGGPYEQYF. For the CDR3, the DNA is TGCGCCAGCAGCTTGGGCGGTCCCTACGAGCAGTACTTC.

This clonotype was counted many times. The chain is built from TRBV2 and TRBJ2-5, with D tentatively TRBD2 (6 bases). The CDR3 sequence is 13 residues long. The germline CDR1 and CDR2 sequences are SNHLY and FYNNEI. The ends were cut back, 3 bases at V and 6 bases at J, with 11 bases in the middle. The CDR3 reads CASSEEGRQTQYF. CDR3 nucleotide sequence: TGTGCCAGCAGTGAGGAGGGGAGGCAGACCCAGTACTTC.

CDR3 DNA: TGCAGCGTTGAGGAGGGGGAGGTTAACTATGGCTACACCTTC. This sequence encodes CSVEEGEVNYGYTF. The chain combines TRBV29-1 with TRBJ1-2; weak D call: TRBD1 (6 bases). V gave up 3 bases and J gave up 1 base, with 12 bases separating them. There are 14 residues in the CDR3. Germline CDR1 and CDR2: SQVTM and ANQGSEA.

This clonotype was found many times. This sequence joins TRBV10-2 and TRBJ2-7; no definite D call. The CDR3 is 14 residues long. V was clipped by 3 bases and J by 0 bases, with 9 bases between them. Germline assignment: CDR1 WSHSY and CDR2 SAAADI. The CDR3 loop is CASSDVGSSYEQYF. The CDR3 nucleotides are TGCGCCAGCAGTGATGTGGGAAGCTCCTACGAGCAGTACTTC.

CDR3 DNA: TGCAGTGCTAGAGATTTCAGGACTAGCGGCCCCCGGAGGAAGCAGTTCTTC. Its protein is CSARDFRTSGPRRKQFF. J is TRBJ2-1 and V is TRBV20-1; 10 positions match TRBD2. The trim removed 0 bases at V and 11 bases at J, leaving 16 bases unmatched. The CDR3 covers 17 residues. CDR1 is DFQATT and CDR2 is SNEGSKA in the germline V gene (reference sequence).

This sequence joins TRBV10-3 and TRBJ1-2; a weak D match, TRBD1 (5 bases). This CDR3 is built from 15 residues. V was clipped by 9 bases and J by 4 bases, with 21 bases between them. Germline lookup yields CDR1 ENHRY and CDR2 SYGVKD. The CDR3 protein is CAIAPAGLVSYGYTF. CDR3 sequence (DNA): TGTGCCATAGCACCGGCAGGGTTAGTCAGCTATGGCTACACCTTC.

The CDR3 bases are TGCGCCAGCAGCCCTGAGGGAAGCAGAACTGGGGCCAACGTCCTGACTTTC. This sequence encodes CASSPEGSRTGANVLTF. The rearrangement joins TRBV4-3 to TRBJ2-6, with a tentative D call TRBD2 (5 bases). This CDR3 spans 17 amino acids. Germline loops: CDR1 LGHNA, CDR2 YSLEER. Trimming left V 4 bases short and J 2 bases short, with 15 bases between.

The rearrangement uses TRBV12-3 or TRBV12-4 and TRBJ2-7; D might be TRBD1 (6 bases). The ends were cut back, 3 bases at V and 2 bases at J, with 14 bases in the middle. The length of the CDR3 is 15 residues. The CDR3 is CASSLIGGRTYEQYF. In DNA, the CDR3 is TGTGCCAGCAGTTTGATAGGGGGACGGACCTACGAGCAGTACTTC.

The chain joins TRBV7-2 to TRBJ2-7; 12 bases align to TRBD1. Per the germline V gene, CDR1 is SGHTA and CDR2 is FQGNSA. The length of the CDR3 is 15 residues. V lost 5 bases to trimming and J lost 4 bases; unmatched junction nucleotides: 6. CDR3 in DNA: TGTGCCAGCAGCCCGGGACAGGGGGCGAGGTACGAGCAGTACTTC. It translates to CASSPGQGARYEQYF.

Worth noting for this clonotype: This clone may be a read error of a much larger clone one base away. The CDR3 coding sequence is TGTGCCATCAGCTCTTTCGGCAGGACCAACACTGAAGCTTTCTTT. Protein sequence: CAISSFGRTNTEAFF. The genes are TRBV6-1 and TRBJ1-1, with unresolved D. V was clipped by 10 bases and J by 2 bases, with 20 bases between them. The CDR3 loop spans 15 amino acids. CDR1 and CDR2 from the germline V gene are MNHNS and SASEGT.

In the case of this clonotype: Being one base from a much bigger clone, this may be a read error. This rearrangement joins TRBV12-3 or TRBV12-4 to TRBJ1-2; D remains unclear. The CDR3 loop spans 14 amino acids. CDR3 DNA: TGTGCCAGCAGTTTAGAACCGGACCTCTATGGCTTCACCTTC. This sequence encodes CASSLEPDLYGFTF.

This clonotype was seen many times. This chain connects TRBV28 to TRBJ1-2, with 7 bases lining up with TRBD1. This CDR3 contains 13 residues. V dropped 6 bases and J dropped 4; count of bases not matched to a gene: 5. The V gene's germline CDR1 is MDHEN and CDR2 SYDVKM. The CDR3 loop is CASSRTGPYGYTF. As DNA, the CDR3 is TGTGCCAGCAGCAGGACAGGCCCCTATGGCTACACCTTC.

V and J are TRBV12-3 or TRBV12-4 and TRBJ1-5; TRBD1 agrees at 12 bases. The CDR3 spans 15 residues. V was pared by 6 bases and J by 8 bases, with 8 bases of the junction left unmatched. DNA of the CDR3: TGTGCCAGCAGGGGGGCGGGACAGGGGGCTGAGCCCCAGCATTTT. Its translation: CASRGAGQGAEPQHF.

This clonotype turned up a few times. The V gene is TRBV10-3, the J gene TRBJ2-3; tentatively, D is TRBD2 (6 bases). This CDR3 is built from 14 residues. Per the germline V gene, CDR1 is ENHRY and CDR2 is SYGVKD. V was cut by 6 bases and J by 0 bases, with 10 bases left in between. Here the CDR3 DNA reads TGTGCCATCAGCCCGGGACTTAGCACAGATACGCAGTATTTT. Residues: CAISPGLSTDTQYF.

The genes are TRBV20-1 and TRBJ2-5; 8 nucleotides agree with TRBD2. The germline V gene encodes CDR1 DFQATT and CDR2 SNEGSKA (reference sequence). With V trimmed by 3 bases and J by 4 bases, 4 bases remained unmatched. The CDR3 sequence is 13 residues long. The CDR3 sequence is CSASWLAGETQYF. The CDR3 coding sequence is TGCAGTGCTAGTTGGCTAGCGGGAGAGACCCAGTACTTC.